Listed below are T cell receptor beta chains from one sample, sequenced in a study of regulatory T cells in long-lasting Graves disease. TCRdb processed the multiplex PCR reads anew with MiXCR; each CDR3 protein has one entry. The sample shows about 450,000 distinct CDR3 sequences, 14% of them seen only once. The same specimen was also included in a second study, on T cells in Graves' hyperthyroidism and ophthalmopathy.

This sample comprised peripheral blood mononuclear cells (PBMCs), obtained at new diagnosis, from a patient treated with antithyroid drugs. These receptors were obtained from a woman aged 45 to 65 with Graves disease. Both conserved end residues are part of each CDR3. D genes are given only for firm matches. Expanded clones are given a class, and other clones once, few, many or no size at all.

TGCAGCGTTCTGGCTGGCGGGAGGCTTGGCGGGGAGCTGTTTTTT CSVLAGGRLGGELFF TRBJ2-2 TRBV29-1 many 15 TRBD2
TGTGCCAGCAGCTTAGATACGTTGGGGACTCAGCAGTTCTTC CASSLDTLGTQQFF TRBJ2-1 TRBV11-3 many 14 NA
TGTGCCAGCAGCTTAGACAGGGGGCCCAACTACGAGCAGTACTTC CASSLDRGPNYEQYF TRBJ2-7 TRBV11-2 many 15 TRBD1
TGCGCCAGCAGCGGGACTAGCGGGTCTGTGTCGGAGACCCAGTACTTC CASSGTSGSVSETQYF TRBJ2-5 TRBV5-1 NA 16 TRBD2
TGTGCCAGCTCACCTCAAAGAACCCGCGAAGAGACCCAGTACTTC CASSPQRTREETQYF TRBJ2-5 TRBV18 few 15 NA
TGCAGCGTTGAAGATAGCCCGAACACTGAAGCTTTCTTT CSVEDSPNTEAFF TRBJ1-1 TRBV29-1 many 13 NA
TGCAGTGCTAGAGAACATAGCGGGAGGGTTTACAATGAGCAGTTCTTC CSAREHSGRVYNEQFF TRBJ2-1 TRBV20-1 NA 16 TRBD2
TGTGCCATCAGTGAGCACAGGGACCGTTACGAGCAGTACTTC CAISEHRDRYEQYF TRBJ2-7 TRBV10-3 many 14 NA
TGTGCCACCAGTGACGCTAGACTTGGGGGCTTCTCCGGGGAGCTGTTTTTT CATSDARLGGFSGELFF TRBJ2-2 TRBV24-1 NA 17 NA
TGTGCCAGCAGTTTCGAACTAGCGGGTTCCTTGGAGACCCAGTACTTC CASSFELAGSLETQYF TRBJ2-5 TRBV28 many 16 TRBD2
TGTGCCAGCAGCAGTAAGACTAGCGGCTACGAGCAGTACTTC CASSSKTSGYEQYF TRBJ2-7 TRBV11-1 NA 14 TRBD2
TGTGCCAGCAAAGGACAAGGCCTGAACACCGGGGAGCTGTTTTTT CASKGQGLNTGELFF TRBJ2-2 TRBV6-1 NA 15 NA
TGTGCCAGCAGTTTGACCCGAGCGCCGGTCGACGAGCAGTACTTC CASSLTRAPVDEQYF TRBJ2-7 TRBV12-3/TRBV12-4 many 15 NA
TGCAGTGCTAGGCAACCGGGACAGCTTGAAGCTTTCTTT CSARQPGQLEAFF TRBJ1-1 TRBV20-1 many 13 TRBD1
TGTGCCAGCAGTTCGACACATATTTCCACCTACGAGCAGTACTTC CASSSTHISTYEQYF TRBJ2-7 TRBV6-4 many 15 NA
TGTGCCAGCAGATCGGGACAGGTTGCCAGAGAGACCCAGTACTTC CASRSGQVARETQYF TRBJ2-5 TRBV2 NA 15 TRBD1
TGCAGCGTTGAAAGGGTCGATGAGCAGTTCTTC CSVERVDEQFF TRBJ2-1 TRBV29-1 few 11 NA
TGTGCCAGCAGTCGAGACAGCTACGAGCAGTACTTC CASSRDSYEQYF TRBJ2-7 TRBV12-3/TRBV12-4 many 12 NA
TGTGCCAGCTCTACTGGACCGGGACAGGATACGAACACTGAAGCTTTCTTT CASSTGPGQDTNTEAFF TRBJ1-1 TRBV18 NA 17 TRBD1
TGTGCCAGCAGTTACTCGAGCGAGAACACTGAAGCTTTCTTT CASSYSSENTEAFF TRBJ1-1 TRBV6-2/TRBV6-3 many 14 NA
TGTGCCAGCAGTGAGGCTAGCGGGAGGTCGGCACACAATGAGCAGTTCTTC CASSEASGRSAHNEQFF TRBJ2-1 TRBV2 NA 17 TRBD2
TGTGCCAGCAGTTTAGATGGAGGGATCAACGAGCAGTACTTC CASSLDGGINEQYF TRBJ2-7 TRBV12-3/TRBV12-4 few 14 NA
TGTGCCAGCAGCGTAGAGTCTAGCGGCTACGAGCAGTACTTC CASSVESSGYEQYF TRBJ2-7 TRBV9 few 14 TRBD2
TGTGCCAGCAGCGTAGAGGAATGGGGGGGACACTATGGCTACACCTTC CASSVEEWGGHYGYTF TRBJ1-2 TRBV9 NA 16 NA
TGCAGTGCCGACGGGACAGGGGGGTTCTCCTACGAGCAGTACTTC CSADGTGGFSYEQYF TRBJ2-7 TRBV20-1 many 15 TRBD1
TGCAGTGCTAGTGACCAGGGGTTCCCCCCGGGTCAGCCCCAGCATTTT CSASDQGFPPGQPQHF TRBJ1-5 TRBV20-1 many 16 NA
TGCGCCAGCAGCTTCTTTAGCGGGAATGACGGCGAGCAGTACTTC CASSFFSGNDGEQYF TRBJ2-7 TRBV5-1 few 15 TRBD2
TGCAGCGTTGAAGACCCCGGGGAGCTGTTTTTT CSVEDPGELFF TRBJ2-2 TRBV29-1 many 11 NA
TGTGCCAGCAGTTTGGACAGGGGCCAAGAGACCCAGTACTTC CASSLDRGQETQYF TRBJ2-5 TRBV28 many 14 TRBD1
TGTGCCAGCGGTTACGGGGGAATGAACACTGAAGCTTTCTTT CASGYGGMNTEAFF TRBJ1-1 TRBV6-5 few 14 NA
TGCGCCAGCAGCTCACTCGACAGCACAGATACGCAGTATTTT CASSSLDSTDTQYF TRBJ2-3 TRBV5-1 many 14 NA
TGTGCCACCAAGACAGACCTAGCCAAAAACATTCAGTACTTC CATKTDLAKNIQYF TRBJ2-4 TRBV10-3 few 14 NA
TGTGCCAGCAGCTTAGCGGGTGCCCTTTCCTACGAGCAGCACTTC CASSLAGALSYEQHF TRBJ2-7 TRBV27 NA 15 TRBD2
TGCGCCAGCAGCCAACCCCGGGACAGGGGATCCTACGAGCAGTACTTC CASSQPRDRGSYEQYF TRBJ2-7 TRBV4-1 many 16 TRBD1
TGTGCCAGCAGCTTACGCTTGGCGGGAGAGCGGTACAATGAGCAGTTCTTC CASSLRLAGERYNEQFF TRBJ2-1 TRBV11-2 many 17 TRBD2
TGCAGTGCTAATCCCGGACAGGCCTTTAATGAAAAACTGTTTTTT CSANPGQAFNEKLFF TRBJ1-4 TRBV20-1 few 15 TRBD1
TGCGCCAGCAGCTTGGAACTAGCGGGGGGGACCCAGTACTTC CASSLELAGGTQYF TRBJ2-5 TRBV5-1 few 14 TRBD2
TGTGCCAGCAGTCTCCCGGCTAGCCGAGTCCTCTCGGCCCAGTACTTC CASSLPASRVLSAQYF TRBJ2-5 TRBV28 many 16 NA
TGTGCCAGCAGCGCGCGACGGACAGGGCAAGAGACCCAGTACTTC CASSARRTGQETQYF TRBJ2-5 TRBV7-9 many 15 TRBD1
TGTGCCAGCAGCGTCAGGGGGCTCTACAATGAGCAGTTCTTC CASSVRGLYNEQFF TRBJ2-1 TRBV9 NA 14 TRBD1
TGTGCCAGCAGCCGGGACAGGGCAGAGACCCAGTACTTC CASSRDRAETQYF TRBJ2-5 TRBV7-3 many 13 TRBD1
TGTGCCAGCAGCCAAGACGAGGGGAGGGATGAGCAGTTCTTC CASSQDEGRDEQFF TRBJ2-1 TRBV3-1 many 14 TRBD2
TGTGCCAGCAGTTTGATCCCGGACAGAACATACGAGCAGTACTTC CASSLIPDRTYEQYF TRBJ2-7 TRBV28 few 15 NA
TGTGCCAGCAGTGAGCTTAGCTCTGGGGCCAACGTCCTGACTTTC CASSELSSGANVLTF TRBJ2-6 TRBV28 few 15 NA
TGTGCCAGCAGTTTTAGACAGGGATACTCTGGGGCCAACGTCCTGACTTTC CASSFRQGYSGANVLTF TRBJ2-6 TRBV28 NA 17 TRBD1
TGTGCCAGCAGTTATGAGTCGGCTAGCGGGAGTATCAATGAGCAGTTCTTC CASSYESASGSINEQFF TRBJ2-1 TRBV6-5 NA 17 TRBD2
TGTGCCAGCTATGAGGGAAACTCCTACAATGAGCAGTTCTTC CASYEGNSYNEQFF TRBJ2-1 TRBV5-4 NA 14 NA
TGTGCCATCAGTACAGGGTTGGCCAATGAGCAGTTCTTC CAISTGLANEQFF TRBJ2-1 TRBV10-3 many 13 NA
TGTGCCAGCAGTTTTGGTCAGTACACAGATACGCAGTATTTT CASSFGQYTDTQYF TRBJ2-3 TRBV27 few 14 NA
TGTGCCAGCTCTCCAGGAAGCAGGGAGTTTGGCCCCAAAGATGAGCAGTTCTTC CASSPGSREFGPKDEQFF TRBJ2-1 TRBV18 NA 18 NA
TGTGCCAGCAGCCCGGGGATCTCCTACGAGCAGTACTTC CASSPGISYEQYF TRBJ2-7 TRBV11-2 many 13 NA
TGTGCCAGCTCAACAATTGGGACTAGCGGGGACTACAATGAGCAGTTCTTC CASSTIGTSGDYNEQFF TRBJ2-1 TRBV18 NA 17 TRBD2
TGTGCCAGCAGCTCCGGAGGGACGTCCTACGAGCAGTACTTC CASSSGGTSYEQYF TRBJ2-7 TRBV9 many 14 NA